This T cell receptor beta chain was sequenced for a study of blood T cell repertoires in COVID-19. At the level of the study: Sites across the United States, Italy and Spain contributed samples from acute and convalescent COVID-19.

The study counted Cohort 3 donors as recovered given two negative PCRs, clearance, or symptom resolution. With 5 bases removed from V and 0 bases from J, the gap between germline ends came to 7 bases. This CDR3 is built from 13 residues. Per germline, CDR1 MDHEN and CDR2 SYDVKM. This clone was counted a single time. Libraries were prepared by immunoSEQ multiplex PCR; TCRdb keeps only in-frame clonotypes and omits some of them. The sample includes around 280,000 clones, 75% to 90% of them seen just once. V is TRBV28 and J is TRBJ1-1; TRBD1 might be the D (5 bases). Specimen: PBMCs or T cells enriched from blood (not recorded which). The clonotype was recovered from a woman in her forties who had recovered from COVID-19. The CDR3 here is CASSDRMNTEAFF. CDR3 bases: TGTGCCAGCAGTGACAGAATGAACACTGAAGCTTTCTTT.